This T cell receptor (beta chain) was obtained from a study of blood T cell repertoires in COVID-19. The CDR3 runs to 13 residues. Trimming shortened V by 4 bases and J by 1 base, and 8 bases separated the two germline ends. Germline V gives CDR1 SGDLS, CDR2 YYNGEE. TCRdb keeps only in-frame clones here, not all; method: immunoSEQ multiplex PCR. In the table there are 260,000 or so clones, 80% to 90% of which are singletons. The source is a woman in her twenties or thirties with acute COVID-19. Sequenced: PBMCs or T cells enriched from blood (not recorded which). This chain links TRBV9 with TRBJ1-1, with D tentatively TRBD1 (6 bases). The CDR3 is CASSLTGNTEAFF. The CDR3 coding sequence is TGTGCCAGCAGCCTGACAGGGAACACTGAAGCTTTCTTT.